Presented here are 28 T cell receptor beta chains from one specimen sequenced in a study of shared clonotypes between healthy human individuals. Here immunoSEQ multiplex PCR was the method, and the copy in TCRdb shows in-frame clones only, minus some. The sample holds over 950,000 clones, approximately 80% seen once. Sequencing was carried out using memory CD4+ T cells from PBMCs. Noted subset: CD45RA-negative fraction. These receptors were collected from a man aged 18 to 35 in good health. Some clones in this sample may be carry-over from other donors' samples.

V gene TRBV27 combines with J gene TRBJ1-2, with D perhaps TRBD1 (5 bases). V was cut by 2 bases and J by 8 bases, with 21 bases left in between. This CDR3 is 16 amino acids long. Germline V gene lookup returns CDR1 MNHEY and CDR2 SMNVEV (reference sequence). The DNA of the CDR3 is TGTGCCAGCAGTTTAAAACCGGTGGGGCTTTCTAAGGGCTACACCTTC. Amino acid sequence: CASSLKPVGLSKGYTF.

The chain uses TRBV10-3 and TRBJ2-1; 7 bases are a match to TRBD2. The CDR3 has 14 residues. The V segment lost 10 bases and the J segment 6 bases; nucleotides outside the gene matches: 12. The germline CDR1 and CDR2 sequences are ENHRY and SYGVKD. The CDR3 DNA reads TGTGCCACCGCTACTAGCGACGGGGCCAATGAGCAGTTCTTC. This codes for CATATSDGANEQFF.

As DNA, the CDR3 is TGTGCCAGCAGCATGAACAGAGGCACCGGGGAGCTGTTTTTT. Encoded protein: CASSMNRGTGELFF. V gene TRBV7-3 combines with J gene TRBJ2-2; D is unclear. CDR3 size: 14 residues. The germline V gene has CDR1 SGHTA and CDR2 FQGTGA. Trimming removed 5 bases at V and 4 bases at J, with 11 bases between. The variable domain in full, with the rest retrieved from reference TRBV7-3 and TRBJ2-2, is GAGVSQTPSNKVTEKGKYVELRCDPISGHTALYWYRQSLGQGPEFLIYFQGTGAADDSGLPNDRFFAVRPEGSVSTLKIQRTERGDSAVYLCASSMNRGTGELFFGEGSRLTVL.

This clone has only a few counts. The genes are TRBV29-1 and TRBJ2-3; D call uncertain. Germline lookup yields CDR1 SQVTM and CDR2 ANQGSEA. V was shortened by 6 bases and J by 5 bases, with 15 bases between the two germline ends. The CDR3 spans 13 residues. CDR3 residues: CSVAGLRKDTQYF. CDR3 DNA: TGCAGCGTCGCCGGTCTGCGGAAAGATACGCAGTATTTT.

The gene calls are TRBV29-1 and TRBJ2-2, with D tentatively TRBD2 (6 bases). Trimming took 4 bases from V and 4 from J, leaving 10 bases between them. The CDR3 sequence is 13 residues long. In germline, CDR1 is SQVTM, CDR2 ANQGSEA. CDR3: CSVAWRGTGELFF. CDR3 nucleotides: TGCAGCGTTGCTTGGCGGGGCACCGGGGAGCTGTTTTTT.

The chain has TRBV9 and TRBJ2-1, with 13 bases lining up with TRBD2. The V gene's germline CDR1 is SGDLS and CDR2 YYNGEE. Trimming at V came to 0 bases and at J to 7 bases, leaving 4 bases not matched to a gene. The CDR3 is 16 amino acids. The CDR3 coding sequence is TGTGCCAGCAGCGTAGATTGGACTAGCGGGAGTAATGAGCAGTTCTTC. Protein product: CASSVDWTSGSNEQFF.

J is TRBJ2-1 and V is TRBV29-1; 9 bases align to TRBD2. CDR1 and CDR2 (germline): SQVTM, ANQGSEA. This CDR3 spans 13 amino acids. The V segment lost 5 bases and the J segment 9 bases; nucleotides outside the gene matches: 8. In DNA, the CDR3 is TGCAGCGTTCGTAGCGGGAGTGGTGGTGAGCAGTTCTTC. It translates to CSVRSGSGGEQFF.

The chain employs TRBV27 and TRBJ2-3, with D tentatively TRBD1 (6 bases). The CDR3 totals 16 residues. V dropped 3 bases and J dropped 3 bases, with 16 bases sitting between them. Per the germline V gene, CDR1 is MNHEY and CDR2 is SMNVEV (reference sequence). This chain's CDR3 is CASSFGRGRGTDTQYF. DNA for the CDR3: TGTGCCAGCAGTTTTGGCAGGGGACGCGGAACAGATACGCAGTATTTT.

The chain links TRBV6-5 to TRBJ1-1; 8 bases agree with TRBD1. The CDR3 is 13 amino acids. Looked up from germline, CDR1 is MNHEY and CDR2 is SVGAGI. With 5 bases clipped from V and 4 bases from J, the junction kept 3 bases outside the gene matches. The DNA of the CDR3 is TGTGCCAGCAGTGTGGACAGGGTCACTGAAGCTTTCTTT. This sequence encodes CASSVDRVTEAFF.

J is TRBJ2-2 and V is TRBV6-6, with 10 positions matching TRBD1. The CDR3 covers 15 residues. Germline V gene data show CDR1 as MNHNY and CDR2 as SVGAGI (reference sequence). J was trimmed by 9 bases and V by 10 bases; bases with no gene match: 14. The CDR3 DNA reads as TGTGCCATCAGCGACCCTCGGACAGGGGGAAGGGAGCTGTTTTTT. Translation: CAISDPRTGGRELFF.

V is TRBV30 and J is TRBJ2-1; D uncertain. The V gene's germline CDR1 is GTSNPN and CDR2 SVGIG (reference sequence). The CDR3 is 13 residues long. V lost 4 bases to trimming and J lost 4 bases, with 11 bases between them. The chain's CDR3 is CAWNVGQYNEQFF. Here the CDR3 DNA reads TGTGCCTGGAATGTTGGGCAGTACAATGAGCAGTTCTTC.

For this clone: Other DNA sequences in this sample translate to the same CDR3. V and J are TRBV7-2 and TRBJ1-1; a weak D match, TRBD1 (6 bases). CDR1 is SGHTA, CDR2 FQGNSA, per germline. There are 13 residues in the CDR3. V lost 5 bases, J lost 0 bases, and 7 bases lay in between. The CDR3 sequence: CASSRDMNTEAFF. In DNA, the CDR3 is TGTGCCAGCAGCAGGGACATGAACACTGAAGCTTTCTTT.

The rearrangement links TRBV29-1 to TRBJ2-5; a possible D gene is TRBD1 (6 bases). Trimming pared 6 bases from V and 4 bases from J, leaving 18 bases between. The CDR3 is 14 amino acids. Germline lookup yields CDR1 SQVTM and CDR2 ANQGSEA. The CDR3 loop reads CSVPTDRLRETQYF. The CDR3 nucleotides read TGCAGCGTACCAACCGACAGGTTGAGAGAGACCCAGTACTTC.

The chain couples TRBV15 to TRBJ2-1, with TRBD2 identical over 7 bases. V dropped 3 bases and J dropped 3; count of bases not matched to a gene: 2. Germline CDR1 and CDR2: LNHNV and YYDKDF (reference sequence). This CDR3 has 14 amino acids. CDR3 bases: TGTGCCACCAGCAGGGGGGGGATCTACAATGAGCAGTTCTTC. Its protein product is CATSRGGIYNEQFF.

The V gene is TRBV2, the J gene TRBJ1-3; TRBD1 agrees at 7 bases. Germline V gives CDR1 SNHLY, CDR2 FYNNEI. J gave up 2 bases and V 6 bases, and 7 bases lay outside the gene matches. The CDR3 contains 15 residues. CDR3 sequence: CASSLDRVAGNTIYF. The CDR3 nucleotides read TGTGCCAGCAGCCTAGACAGGGTCGCTGGAAACACCATATATTTT.

V gene TRBV6-1 combines with J gene TRBJ1-1, with D unresolved. Between the trimmed V and J ends, which lost 8 bases and 1 base, there was a span of 5 bases. The CDR3 spans 11 residues. CDR1 is MNHNS and CDR2 is SASEGT in the germline V gene. For the CDR3, the DNA is TGTGCCAGCGTTGGGAACACTGAAGCTTTCTTT. The encoded protein is CASVGNTEAFF.

The chain employs TRBV29-1 and TRBJ2-7; 11 nucleotides agree with TRBD1. Germline CDR1 is SQVTM and CDR2 is ANQGSEA. The V gene end was trimmed by 7 bases and the J gene end by 3 bases; junction bases not matched to a gene: 5. This CDR3 region has 13 residues. CDR3 protein: CSAGTGGIYEQYF. CDR3 coding DNA: TGCAGCGCTGGGACAGGGGGTATCTACGAGCAGTACTTC.

Details on this clone: The sample holds other DNA sequences that translate to the same CDR3. The CDR3, as DNA: TGTGCCAGCAGCTTGGGACTAGCAGGGGAGACCCAGTACTTC. Its translation: CASSLGLAGETQYF. The chain carries TRBV5-4 and TRBJ2-5; 7 nucleotides match TRBD2. Trimming removed 0 bases from V and 5 bases from J; junction bases left unmatched: 4. This CDR3 has 14 residues. Germline CDR1 reads SGHNT; CDR2 reads YYREEE (reference sequence).

This chain connects TRBV6-6 to TRBJ1-1, with TRBD1 matching over 7 bases. V lost 6 bases, J lost 8 bases, and 15 bases stayed unmatched. Germline assignment: CDR1 MNHNY and CDR2 SVGAGI (reference sequence). This CDR3 is built from 15 residues. The CDR3: CASSSRPLSDREAFF. As DNA, the CDR3 is TGTGCCAGCAGCTCTCGGCCCCTCTCGGACAGGGAAGCTTTCTTT.

The chain recombines TRBV29-1 with TRBJ2-5; 7 positions match TRBD2. The V and J ends lost 5 bases and 0 bases, in that order; junction bases with no gene match: 9. This CDR3 has 15 residues. Germline V gene lookup returns CDR1 SQVTM and CDR2 ANQGSEA. The CDR3 here is CSVPASGWYQETQYF. The CDR3 DNA reads TGCAGCGTTCCTGCTAGCGGATGGTACCAAGAGACCCAGTACTTC.

This chain links TRBV28 with TRBJ2-2; 7 nucleotides align to TRBD1. V gave up 10 bases and J gave up 3 bases; unmatched junction bases: 11. In germline, CDR1 is MDHEN, CDR2 SYDVKM. This CDR3 is built from 15 residues. The CDR3: CATTTGQADTGELFF. DNA of the CDR3: TGTGCCACCACCACCGGACAGGCGGACACCGGGGAGCTGTTTTTT. The full variable domain, its missing parts supplied by reference TRBV28 and TRBJ2-2, is DVKVTQSSRYLVKRTGEKVFLECVQDMDHENMFWYRQDPGLGLRLIYFSYDVKMKEKGDIPEGYSVSREKKERFSLILESASTNQTSMYLCATTTGQADTGELFFGEGSRLTVL.

This sequence joins TRBV19 and TRBJ2-4; 7 bases line up with TRBD1. The CDR3 spans 14 residues. Germline lookup yields CDR1 LNHDA and CDR2 SQIVND (reference sequence). J gave up 1 base and V 7 bases, and 4 bases lay outside the gene matches. The CDR3 region is CASKIQGAKNIQYF. The CDR3 bases are TGTGCCAGTAAAATACAGGGGGCCAAAAACATTCAGTACTTC.

This chain connects TRBV28 to TRBJ2-2, with 7 bases that match TRBD2. Trimming removed 8 bases from V and 4 bases from J; junction bases left unmatched: 7. Germline CDR1 reads MDHEN; CDR2 reads SYDVKM. This CDR3 has 14 residues. The CDR3 nucleotides are TGTGCCAGCGGATCCAGCGGGACCACCGGGGAGCTGTTTTTT. Translation gives CASGSSGTTGELFF.

This clone was seen a handful of times. The chain combines TRBV5-1 with TRBJ1-4; 9 bases map to TRBD1. This CDR3 spans 15 amino acids. Germline CDR1 SGHRS, CDR2 YFSETQ. Trimming at V came to 1 base and at J to 5 bases, leaving 3 bases not matched to a gene. CDR3 loop: CASSLTGQGNEKLFF. The DNA of the CDR3 is TGCGCCAGCAGCTTGACCGGACAGGGGAATGAAAAACTGTTTTTT.

This chain uses TRBV4-2 with TRBJ2-6; no reliable D call. V shed 4 bases and J shed 0 bases, with 7 bases lying between them. Germline loops: CDR1 LGHNA, CDR2 YNFKEQ. The CDR3 spans 15 residues. CDR3 sequence reads: CASSPTGSGANVLTF. As DNA, the CDR3 is TGTGCCAGCAGCCCCACCGGCTCTGGGGCCAACGTCCTGACTTTC.

This clone was counted between two and nine times. The chain links TRBV27 to TRBJ1-1; no definite D call. From germline, CDR1 is MNHEY and CDR2 SMNVEV (reference sequence). Trimming pared 5 bases from V and 7 bases from J, leaving 14 bases between. CDR3 length: 13 residues. CDR3 nucleotides: TGTGCCAGCAGTATCACCCTCTCTAGTGAAGCTTTCTTT. It specifies CASSITLSSEAFF.

The CDR3 here is CSASMDEQFF. The CDR3 DNA follows: TGCAGTGCTAGTATGGATGAGCAGTTCTTC. This chain connects TRBV20-1 to TRBJ2-1, with D unclear. Trimming removed 3 bases at V and 8 bases at J, with 5 bases between. This CDR3 has 10 residues. Looked up from germline, CDR1 is DFQATT and CDR2 is SNEGSKA (reference sequence).

In the case of this clone: Other DNA sequences in the sample encode the same CDR3. This rearrangement joins TRBV6-5 to TRBJ1-1, with TRBD1 matching 11 bases. Germline V CDR1 and CDR2: MNHEY, SVGAGI. V was clipped by 2 bases and J by 3 bases; unmatched bases: 2. The length of the CDR3 is 15 residues. CDR3 sequence (DNA): TGTGCCAGCAGTTACGGGACAGGGGGGGACACTGAAGCTTTCTTT. It is translated as CASSYGTGGDTEAFF.